Listed below are T cell receptor beta chains from one sample, sequenced in a study of T-cell reconstitution after alpha-beta-depleted transplantation in children. One entry per CDR3 protein results from TCRdb running MiXCR on the PCR reads. The sample includes 610,000 or so distinct CDR3 sequences, roughly a quarter of them seen just once. Sequenced here: PBMCs, sampled before TCRalphabeta/CD19-depleted stem cell transplant. The receptors originated from a boy in the first two years of life with Wiskott-Aldrich syndrome, due to receive a stem cell transplant. CDR3s include the opening cysteine and the closing phenylalanine or tryptophan. Each record gives: clone size, J gene, D gene, V gene, CDR3 DNA, CDR3 protein. A D gene is named only where the DNA matches it firmly. The listing skips clone size in some rows; elsewhere it reads once, few, many or a size class.

>.|TRBJ2-4|TRBD2|TRBV5-4
TGTGCCAGCAGCTTGGGAGTCGGGAGGACCAAAAACATTCAGTACTTC
CASSLGVGRTKNIQYF
>.|TRBJ2-1|TRBD1|TRBV2
TGTGCCAGCAGGTTCAGGACAGGGGTAAATGAGCAGTTCTTC
CASRFRTGVNEQFF
>.|TRBJ2-1|.|TRBV10-3
TGTGCCCTGGGGATCCAAAACTACAATGAGCAGTTCTTC
CALGIQNYNEQFF
>.|TRBJ2-3|.|TRBV15
TGTGCCACCAGCAGTGCCGGGGCGGGAACTCTCGGGGTAGATACGCAGTATTTT
CATSSAGAGTLGVDTQYF
>.|TRBJ2-1|TRBD2|TRBV27
TGTGCCAGCAGTTTTTCTCTAGGCGGGAGAGTCTCGCCTGAGCAGTTCTTC
CASSFSLGGRVSPEQFF
>.|TRBJ2-7|TRBD2|TRBV5-1
TGCGCCAGCAGCATCGGGACTAGCGGGAAAGATTACGAGCAGTACTTC
CASSIGTSGKDYEQYF
>few|TRBJ2-1|TRBD2|TRBV29-1
TGCAGCGTCCCCTTGACTAGCGGGAGCTACAATGAGCAGTTCTTC
CSVPLTSGSYNEQFF
>.|TRBJ2-2|.|TRBV7-9
TGTGCCAGCAGCACCCGGGACCGAAACACCGGGGAGCTGTTTTTT
CASSTRDRNTGELFF
>.|TRBJ2-1|TRBD2|TRBV20-1
TGCAGTGCTAGGGGGGGACTAGCGAACAATGAGCAGTTCTTC
CSARGGLANNEQFF
>.|TRBJ2-5|TRBD1|TRBV4-1
TGCGCCAGCAGCCAAGTAGTATCGACAGGGCAACCCCAAGAGACCCAGTACTTC
CASSQVVSTGQPQETQYF
>.|TRBJ2-5|.|TRBV20-1
TGCAGTGCTAGTGGGGGCGGAGATCTACAAGAGACCCAGTACTTC
CSASGGGDLQETQYF